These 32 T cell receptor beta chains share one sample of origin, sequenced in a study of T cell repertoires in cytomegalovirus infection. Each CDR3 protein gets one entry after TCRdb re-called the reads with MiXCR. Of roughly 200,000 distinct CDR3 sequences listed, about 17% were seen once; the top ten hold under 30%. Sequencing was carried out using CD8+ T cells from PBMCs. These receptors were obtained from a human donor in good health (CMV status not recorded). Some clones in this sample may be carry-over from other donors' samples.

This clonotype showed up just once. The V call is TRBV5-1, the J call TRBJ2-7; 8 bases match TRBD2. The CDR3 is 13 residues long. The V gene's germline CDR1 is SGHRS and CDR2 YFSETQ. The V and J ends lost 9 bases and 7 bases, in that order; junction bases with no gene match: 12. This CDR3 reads CATSPGLVREQYF. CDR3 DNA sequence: TGCGCCACCAGTCCGGGACTAGTAAGAGAGCAGTACTTC.

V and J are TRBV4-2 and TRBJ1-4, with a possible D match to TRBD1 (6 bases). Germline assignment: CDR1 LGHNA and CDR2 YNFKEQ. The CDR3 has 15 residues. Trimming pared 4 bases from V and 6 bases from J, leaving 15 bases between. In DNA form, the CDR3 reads TGTGCCAGCAGCCTCCGAGCAGGGGCGGATGAAAAACTGTTTTTT. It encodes CASSLRAGADEKLFF.

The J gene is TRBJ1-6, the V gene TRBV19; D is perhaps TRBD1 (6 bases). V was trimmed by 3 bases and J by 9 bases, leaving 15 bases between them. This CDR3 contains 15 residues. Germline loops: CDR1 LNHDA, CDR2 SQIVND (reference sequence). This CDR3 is CASSISGAPGSPLHF. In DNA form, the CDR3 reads TGTGCCAGTAGTATTTCGGGGGCCCCTGGTTCACCCCTCCACTTT.

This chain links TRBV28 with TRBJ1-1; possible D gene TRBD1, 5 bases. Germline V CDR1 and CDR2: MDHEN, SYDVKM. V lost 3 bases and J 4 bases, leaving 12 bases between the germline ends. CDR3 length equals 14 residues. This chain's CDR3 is CASSLWGKGTEAFF. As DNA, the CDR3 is TGTGCCAGCAGTTTGTGGGGGAAGGGCACTGAAGCTTTCTTT.

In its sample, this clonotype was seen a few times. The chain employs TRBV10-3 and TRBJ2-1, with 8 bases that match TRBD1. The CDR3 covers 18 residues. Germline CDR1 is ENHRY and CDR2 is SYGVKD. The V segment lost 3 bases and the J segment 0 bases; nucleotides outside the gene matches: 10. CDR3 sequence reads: CAISDLGQDASSYNEQFF. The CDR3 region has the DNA TGTGCCATCAGTGACTTGGGACAGGACGCCAGCTCCTACAATGAGCAGTTCTTC.

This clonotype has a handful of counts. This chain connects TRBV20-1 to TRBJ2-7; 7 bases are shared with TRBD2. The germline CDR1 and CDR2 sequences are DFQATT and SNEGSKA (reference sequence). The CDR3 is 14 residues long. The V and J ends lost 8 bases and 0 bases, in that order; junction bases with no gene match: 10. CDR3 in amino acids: CSLRDYQNSYEQYF. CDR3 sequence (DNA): TGCAGTCTGAGGGACTACCAAAACTCCTACGAGCAGTACTTC.

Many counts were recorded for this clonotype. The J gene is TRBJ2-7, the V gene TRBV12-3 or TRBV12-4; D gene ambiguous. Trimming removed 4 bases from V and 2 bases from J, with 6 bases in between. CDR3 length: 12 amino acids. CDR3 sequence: CASSSATYEQYF. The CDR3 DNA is TGTGCCAGCAGTTCTGCTACCTACGAGCAGTACTTC.

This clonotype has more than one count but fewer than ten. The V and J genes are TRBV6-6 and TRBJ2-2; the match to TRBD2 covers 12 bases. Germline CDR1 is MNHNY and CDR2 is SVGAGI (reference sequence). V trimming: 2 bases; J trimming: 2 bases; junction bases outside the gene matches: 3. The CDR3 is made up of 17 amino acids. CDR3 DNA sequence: TGTGCCAGCAGTTACCTAGCGGGGGGGCGCAACACCGGGGAGCTGTTTTTT. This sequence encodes CASSYLAGGRNTGELFF.

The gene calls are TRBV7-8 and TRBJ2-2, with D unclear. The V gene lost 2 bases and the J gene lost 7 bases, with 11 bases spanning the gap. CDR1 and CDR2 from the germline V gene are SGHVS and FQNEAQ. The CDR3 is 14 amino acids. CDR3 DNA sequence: TGTGCCAGCAGCTTAAGGTTGAGTGGCGGGGAGCTGTTTTTT. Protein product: CASSLRLSGGELFF.

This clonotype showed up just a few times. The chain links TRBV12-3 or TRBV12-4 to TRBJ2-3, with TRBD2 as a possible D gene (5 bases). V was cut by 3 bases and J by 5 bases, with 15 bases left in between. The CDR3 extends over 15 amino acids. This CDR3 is CASSFLRLEGDTQYF. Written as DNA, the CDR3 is TGTGCCAGCAGTTTCCTTAGACTCGAGGGAGATACGCAGTATTTT.

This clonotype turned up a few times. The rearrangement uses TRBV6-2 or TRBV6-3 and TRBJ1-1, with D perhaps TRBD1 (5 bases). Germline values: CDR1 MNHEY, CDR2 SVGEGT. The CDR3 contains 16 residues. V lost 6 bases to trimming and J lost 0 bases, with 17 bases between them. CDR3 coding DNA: TGTGCCAGCAGAGCCTCATCGGGGCGCGTGAACACTGAAGCTTTCTTT. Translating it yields CASRASSGRVNTEAFF.

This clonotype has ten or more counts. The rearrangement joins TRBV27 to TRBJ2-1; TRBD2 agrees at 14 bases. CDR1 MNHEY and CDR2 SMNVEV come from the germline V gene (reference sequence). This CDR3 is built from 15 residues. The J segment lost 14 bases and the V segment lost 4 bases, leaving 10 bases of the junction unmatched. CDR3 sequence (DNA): TGTGCCAGCAGTTCGGGGACTAGCGGGGGTCCTCGAGAGTTCTTC. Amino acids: CASSSGTSGGPREFF.

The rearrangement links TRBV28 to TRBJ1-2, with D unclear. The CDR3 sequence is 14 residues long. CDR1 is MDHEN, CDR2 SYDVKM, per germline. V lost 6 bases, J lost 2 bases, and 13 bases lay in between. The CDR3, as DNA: TGTGCCAGCAGCTCGACCGGCTACAACTATGGCTACACCTTC. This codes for CASSSTGYNYGYTF.

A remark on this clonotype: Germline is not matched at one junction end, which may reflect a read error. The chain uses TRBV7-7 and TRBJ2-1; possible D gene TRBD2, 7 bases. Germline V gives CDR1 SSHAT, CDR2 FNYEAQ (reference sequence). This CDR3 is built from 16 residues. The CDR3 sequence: CASSLELRGGYNEQFF. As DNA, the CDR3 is TGTGCTAGCAGCTTAGAGTTGAGGGGGGGTTACAATGAGCAGTTCTTC.

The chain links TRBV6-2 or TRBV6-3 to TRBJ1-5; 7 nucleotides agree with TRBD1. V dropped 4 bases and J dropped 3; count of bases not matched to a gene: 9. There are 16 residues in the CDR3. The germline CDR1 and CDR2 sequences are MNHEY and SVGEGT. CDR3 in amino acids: CASSSGDRAYNQPQHF. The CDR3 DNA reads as TGTGCCAGCAGTTCCGGGGACAGAGCTTACAATCAGCCCCAGCATTTT.

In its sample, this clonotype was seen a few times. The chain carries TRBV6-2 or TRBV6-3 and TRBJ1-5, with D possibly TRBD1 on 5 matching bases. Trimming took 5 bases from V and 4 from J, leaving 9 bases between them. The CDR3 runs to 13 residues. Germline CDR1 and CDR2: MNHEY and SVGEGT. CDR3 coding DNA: TGTGCCAGCAGTACACAGGAGAATCAGCCCCAGCATTTT. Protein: CASSTQENQPQHF.

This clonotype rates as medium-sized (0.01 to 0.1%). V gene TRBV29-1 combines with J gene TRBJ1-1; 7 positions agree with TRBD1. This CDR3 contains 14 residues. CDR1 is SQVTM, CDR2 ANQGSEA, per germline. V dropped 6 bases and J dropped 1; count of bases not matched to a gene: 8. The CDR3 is CSVPTGNTNTEAFF. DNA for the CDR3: TGCAGCGTCCCGACAGGGAATACGAACACTGAAGCTTTCTTT.

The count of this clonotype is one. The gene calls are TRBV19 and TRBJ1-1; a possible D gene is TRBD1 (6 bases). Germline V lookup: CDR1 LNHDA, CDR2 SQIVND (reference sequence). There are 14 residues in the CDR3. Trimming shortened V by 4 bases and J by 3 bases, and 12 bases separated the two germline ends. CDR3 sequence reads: CASSNVGGYTEAFF. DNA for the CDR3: TGTGCCAGTAGTAATGTCGGGGGCTACACTGAAGCTTTCTTT.

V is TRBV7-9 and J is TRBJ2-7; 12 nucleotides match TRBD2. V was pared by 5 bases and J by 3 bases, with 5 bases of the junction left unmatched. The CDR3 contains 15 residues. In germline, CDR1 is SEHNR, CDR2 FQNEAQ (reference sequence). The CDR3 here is CASSRTSGVFYEQYF. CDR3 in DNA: TGTGCCAGCAGCAGGACTAGCGGGGTTTTCTACGAGCAGTACTTC.

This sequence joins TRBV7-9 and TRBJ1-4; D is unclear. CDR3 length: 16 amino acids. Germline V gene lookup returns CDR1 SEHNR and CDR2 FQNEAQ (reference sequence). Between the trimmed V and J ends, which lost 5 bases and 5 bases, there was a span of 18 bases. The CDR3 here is CASSPQSRPMNEKLFF. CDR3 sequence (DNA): TGTGCCAGCAGCCCGCAGTCGCGGCCAATGAATGAAAAACTGTTTTTT.

The CDR3 DNA follows: TGTGCCAGCAGTTTAGTCCAGGGGGCCGATGGCTACACCTTC. This translates into CASSLVQGADGYTF. The chain is built from TRBV12-3 or TRBV12-4 and TRBJ1-2; 8 bases line up with TRBD1. With V trimmed by 1 base and J by 6 bases, 4 bases remained unmatched. The CDR3 consists of 14 residues.

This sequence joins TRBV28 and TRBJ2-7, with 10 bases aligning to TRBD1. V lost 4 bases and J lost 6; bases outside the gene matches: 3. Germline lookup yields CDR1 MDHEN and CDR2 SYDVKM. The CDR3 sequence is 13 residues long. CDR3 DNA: TGTGCCAGCAGTTCTGGACAGGGGGTCGAGCAGTACTTC. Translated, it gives CASSSGQGVEQYF.

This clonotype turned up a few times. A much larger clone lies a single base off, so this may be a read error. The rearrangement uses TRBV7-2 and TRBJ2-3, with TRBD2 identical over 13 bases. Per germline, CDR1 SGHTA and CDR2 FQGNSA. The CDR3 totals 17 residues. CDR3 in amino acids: CASSPRLAGGQGDTRYF. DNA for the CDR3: TGTGCCAGCAGCCCCCGACTAGCGGGGGGCCAGGGGGATACGCGGTATTTT.

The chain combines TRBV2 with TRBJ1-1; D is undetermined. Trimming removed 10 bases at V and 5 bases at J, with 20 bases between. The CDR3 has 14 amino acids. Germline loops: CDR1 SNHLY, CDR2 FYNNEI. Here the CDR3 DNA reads TGTGCCAACGAACCGGGAGGTGGTAGGACTGAAGCTTTCTTT. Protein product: CANEPGGGRTEAFF.

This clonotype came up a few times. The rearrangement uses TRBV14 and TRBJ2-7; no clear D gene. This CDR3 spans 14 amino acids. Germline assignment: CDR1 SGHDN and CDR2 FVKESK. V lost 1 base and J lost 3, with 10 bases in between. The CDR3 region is CASSQAGRIYEQYF. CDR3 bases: TGTGCCAGCAGCCAAGCTGGCAGGATCTACGAGCAGTACTTC. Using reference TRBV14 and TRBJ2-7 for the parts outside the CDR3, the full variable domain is EAGVTQFPSHSVIEKGQTVTLRCDPISGHDNLYWYRRVMGKEIKFLLHFVKESKQDESGMPNNRFLAERTGGTYSTLKVQPAELEDSGVYFCASSQAGRIYEQYFGPGTRLTVT.

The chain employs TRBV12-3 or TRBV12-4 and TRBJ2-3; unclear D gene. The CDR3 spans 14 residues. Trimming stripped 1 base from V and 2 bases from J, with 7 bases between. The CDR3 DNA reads TGTGCCAGCAGTTTAGTCGGAGTCACAGATACGCAGTATTTT. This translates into CASSLVGVTDTQYF.

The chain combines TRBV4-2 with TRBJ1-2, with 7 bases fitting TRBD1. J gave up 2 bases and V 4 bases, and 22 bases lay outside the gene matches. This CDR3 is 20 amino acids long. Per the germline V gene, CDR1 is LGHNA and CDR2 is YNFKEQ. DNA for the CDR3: TGTGCCAGCAGCCCCGAGGGGGCGTTCAGGGGTCACTACGAGAACTATGGCTACACCTTC. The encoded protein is CASSPEGAFRGHYENYGYTF.

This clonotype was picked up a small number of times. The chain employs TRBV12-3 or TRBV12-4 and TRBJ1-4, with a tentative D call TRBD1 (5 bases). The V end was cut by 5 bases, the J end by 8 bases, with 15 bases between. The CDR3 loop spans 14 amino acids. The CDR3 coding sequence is TGTGCCAGCAGTCGGAGGTGGGGGGAAGAAAAACTGTTTTTT. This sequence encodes CASSRRWGEEKLFF.

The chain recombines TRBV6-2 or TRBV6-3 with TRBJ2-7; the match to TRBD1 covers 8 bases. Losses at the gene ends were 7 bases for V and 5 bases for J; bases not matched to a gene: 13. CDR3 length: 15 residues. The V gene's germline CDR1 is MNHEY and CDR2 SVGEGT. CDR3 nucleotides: TGTGCCAGCATAGAGACGGAGGCAGGGGGCCACGAGCAGTACTTC. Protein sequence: CASIETEAGGHEQYF.

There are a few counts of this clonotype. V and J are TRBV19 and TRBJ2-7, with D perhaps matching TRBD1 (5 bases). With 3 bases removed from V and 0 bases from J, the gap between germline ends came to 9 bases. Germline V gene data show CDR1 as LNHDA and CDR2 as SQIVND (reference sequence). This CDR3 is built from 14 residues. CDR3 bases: TGTGCCAGTAGTATGCCGACAGACTCCTACGAGCAGTACTTC. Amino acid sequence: CASSMPTDSYEQYF.

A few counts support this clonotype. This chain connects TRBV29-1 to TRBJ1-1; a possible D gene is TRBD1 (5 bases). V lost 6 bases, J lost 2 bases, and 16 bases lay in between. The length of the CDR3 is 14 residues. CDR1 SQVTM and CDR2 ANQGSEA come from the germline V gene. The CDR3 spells CSVAPRGANTEAFF. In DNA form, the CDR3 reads TGCAGCGTCGCCCCCCGCGGGGCTAACACTGAAGCTTTCTTT.

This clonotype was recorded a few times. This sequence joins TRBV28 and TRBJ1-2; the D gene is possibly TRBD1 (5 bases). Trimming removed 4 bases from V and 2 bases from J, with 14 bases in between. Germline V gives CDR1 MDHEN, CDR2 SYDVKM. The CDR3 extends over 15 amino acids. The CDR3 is CASSSLTGLNYGYTF. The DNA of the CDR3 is TGTGCCAGCAGTTCCCTAACAGGCCTAAACTATGGCTACACCTTC.